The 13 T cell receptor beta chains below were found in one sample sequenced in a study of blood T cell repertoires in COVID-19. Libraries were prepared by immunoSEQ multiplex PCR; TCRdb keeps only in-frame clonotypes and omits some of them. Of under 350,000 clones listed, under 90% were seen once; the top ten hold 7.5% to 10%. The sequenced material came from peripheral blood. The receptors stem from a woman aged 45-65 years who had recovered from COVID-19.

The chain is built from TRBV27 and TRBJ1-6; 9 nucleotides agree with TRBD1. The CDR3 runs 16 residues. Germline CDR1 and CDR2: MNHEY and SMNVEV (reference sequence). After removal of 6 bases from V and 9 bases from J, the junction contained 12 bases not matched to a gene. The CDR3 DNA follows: TGTGCCAGCAGCCGGTTAGAGACAGGGGGAACTTCACCCCTCCACTTT. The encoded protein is CASSRLETGGTSPLHF.

The CDR3 is CASSLVPTSESTQYF. The CDR3 DNA reads TGTGCCAGCAGCTTGGTTCCTACTAGCGAGAGTACGCAGTATTTT. The genes are TRBV7-6 and TRBJ2-3, with 7 bases fitting TRBD2. The CDR3 has 15 amino acids. Germline lookup yields CDR1 SGHVS and CDR2 FNYEAQ. The trim removed 3 bases at V and 8 bases at J, leaving 11 bases unmatched. The variable domain in full, completed from reference TRBV7-6 and TRBJ2-3, reads GAGVSQSPRYKVTKRGQDVALRCDPISGHVSLYWYRQALGQGPEFLTYFNYEAQQDKSGLPNDRFSAERPEGSISTLTIQRTEQRDSAMYRCASSLVPTSESTQYFGPGTRLTVL.

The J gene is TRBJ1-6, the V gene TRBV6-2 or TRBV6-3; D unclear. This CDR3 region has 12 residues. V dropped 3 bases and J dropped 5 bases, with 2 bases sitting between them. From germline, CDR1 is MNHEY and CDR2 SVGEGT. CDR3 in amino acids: CASSYNNSPLHF. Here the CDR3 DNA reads TGTGCCAGCAGTTATAATAATTCACCCCTCCACTTT.

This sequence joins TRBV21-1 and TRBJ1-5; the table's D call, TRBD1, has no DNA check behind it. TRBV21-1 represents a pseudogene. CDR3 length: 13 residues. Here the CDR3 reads CTYGAGSDQPQHF. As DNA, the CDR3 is TGTACTTACGGCGCAGGGTCGGATCAGCCCCAGCATTTT.

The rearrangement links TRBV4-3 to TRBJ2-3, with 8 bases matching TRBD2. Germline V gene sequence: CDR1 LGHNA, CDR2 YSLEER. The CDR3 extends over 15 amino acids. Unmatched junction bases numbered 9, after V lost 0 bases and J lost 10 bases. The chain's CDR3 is CASSQEGLAGDAQYF. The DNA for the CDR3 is TGCGCCAGCAGCCAAGAAGGTCTAGCGGGTGATGCGCAGTATTTT.

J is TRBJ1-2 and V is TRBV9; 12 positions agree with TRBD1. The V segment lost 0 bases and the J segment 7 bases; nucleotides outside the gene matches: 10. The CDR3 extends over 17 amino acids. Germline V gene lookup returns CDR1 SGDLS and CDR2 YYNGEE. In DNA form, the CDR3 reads TGTGCCAGCAGCGTAGGGGGACAGGGGGCGGTGACTGGTGGCTACACCTTC. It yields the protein CASSVGGQGAVTGGYTF.

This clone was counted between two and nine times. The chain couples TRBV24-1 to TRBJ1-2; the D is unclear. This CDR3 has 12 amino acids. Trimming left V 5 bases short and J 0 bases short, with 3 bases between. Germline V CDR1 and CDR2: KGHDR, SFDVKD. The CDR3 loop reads CATSVANYGYTF. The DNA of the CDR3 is TGTGCCACCAGTGTAGCTAACTATGGCTACACCTTC.

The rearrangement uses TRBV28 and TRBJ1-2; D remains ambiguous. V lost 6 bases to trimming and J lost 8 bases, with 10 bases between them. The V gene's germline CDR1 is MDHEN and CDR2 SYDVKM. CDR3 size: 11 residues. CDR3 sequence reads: CASRQTRGYTF. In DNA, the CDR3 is TGTGCCAGCAGACAGACCCGAGGCTACACCTTC.

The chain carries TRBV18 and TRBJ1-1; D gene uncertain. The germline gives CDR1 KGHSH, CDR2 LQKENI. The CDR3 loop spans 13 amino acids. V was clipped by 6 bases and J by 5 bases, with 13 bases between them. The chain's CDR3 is CASSSGGRTEAFF. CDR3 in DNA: TGTGCCAGCTCTTCCGGCGGCCGTACTGAAGCTTTCTTT.

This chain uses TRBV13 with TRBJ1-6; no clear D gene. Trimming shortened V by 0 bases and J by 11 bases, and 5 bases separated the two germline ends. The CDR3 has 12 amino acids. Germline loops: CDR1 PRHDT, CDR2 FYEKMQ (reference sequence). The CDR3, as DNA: TGTGCCAGCAGCTTAGGCCAAACACCCCTCCACTTT. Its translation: CASSLGQTPLHF.

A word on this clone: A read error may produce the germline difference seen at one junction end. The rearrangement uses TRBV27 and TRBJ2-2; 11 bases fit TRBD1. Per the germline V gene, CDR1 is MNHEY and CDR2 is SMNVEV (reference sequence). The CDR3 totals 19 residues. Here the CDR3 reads CASSISDRGLPPRTGELFF. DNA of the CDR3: TGTGCCAGCAGTATATCGGACAGGGGGCTGCCACCGAGGACCGGGGAGCTGTTTTTT.

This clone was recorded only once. This chain's CDR3 is CASSFNGGQGHSGPEAFF. In nucleotides, the CDR3 is TGTGCCAGCAGCTTTAATGGGGGACAGGGCCACTCCGGCCCCGAAGCTTTCTTT. V gene TRBV5-4 combines with J gene TRBJ1-1; 9 positions agree with TRBD1. Unmatched junction bases numbered 19, after V lost 2 bases and J lost 8 bases. The CDR3 extends over 18 amino acids. The germline CDR1 and CDR2 sequences are SGHNT and YYREEE (reference sequence).

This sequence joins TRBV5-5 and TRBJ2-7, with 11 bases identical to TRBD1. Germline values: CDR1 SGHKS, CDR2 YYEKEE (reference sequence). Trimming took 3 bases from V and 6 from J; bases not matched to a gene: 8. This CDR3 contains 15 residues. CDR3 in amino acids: CASSYSGTGGREQYF. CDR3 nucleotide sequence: TGTGCCAGCAGCTACTCCGGGACAGGGGGTCGCGAGCAGTACTTC.